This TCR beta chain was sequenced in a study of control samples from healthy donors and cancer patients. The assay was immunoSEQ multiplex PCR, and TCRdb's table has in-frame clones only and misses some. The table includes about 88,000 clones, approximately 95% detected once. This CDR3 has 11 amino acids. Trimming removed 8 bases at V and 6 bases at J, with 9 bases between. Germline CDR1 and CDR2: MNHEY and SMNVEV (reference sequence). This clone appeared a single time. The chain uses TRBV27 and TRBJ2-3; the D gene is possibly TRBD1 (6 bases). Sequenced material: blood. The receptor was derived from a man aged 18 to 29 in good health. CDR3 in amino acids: CASSGADTQYF. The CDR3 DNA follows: TGTGCCAGCTCAGGGGCTGATACGCAGTATTTT.